This T cell receptor (beta chain) is drawn from a study of CD8+ T cells in alopecia areata. Looking at the study overall: Scoring of treated patients' severity used the percentage of affected scalp area.

The length of the CDR3 is 15 residues. CDR1 is LNHDA, CDR2 SQIVND, per germline (reference sequence). V dropped 6 bases and J dropped 2; count of bases not matched to a gene: 4. After isolation, RNA underwent reverse transcription to generate cDNA as the sequencing template. Assay used: immunoSEQ multiplex PCR; TCRdb lists only in-frame clones, some missing. This table has approximately 210,000 clones, approximately 47% appearing once. For this clone: The antigen is not known.

Whole-study findings and limits: While patients received tofacitinib, many expanded lesional clones remained present in scalp and blood.

The treatment was: oral pan-JAK inhibitor, 5-10 mg twice daily. Researchers gathered lesional scalp punch biopsies and peripheral blood from patients with alopecia areata. V gene TRBV19 combines with J gene TRBJ2-2; 9 positions match TRBD2. The clonotype was recovered from a human donor with alopecia areata. The sequences come from CD4+ T cells sorted from blood, collected around week 36, from a patient treated with tofacitinib. CDR3: CASSPSGTNTGELFF. The CDR3 nucleotides are TGTGCCAGTAGCCCTAGCGGGACCAACACCGGGGAGCTGTTTTTT.